This is a list of T cell receptor beta chains from one sample in a study of T cell repertoires in cytomegalovirus infection. Each CDR3 protein gets one entry after TCRdb re-called the reads with MiXCR. The repertoire holds 170,000 or so distinct CDR3 sequences, with approximately 17% as singletons. The sequencing sample was made of CD8+ T cells from PBMCs. The receptor source for this set is a human donor in good health (CMV status not recorded). Some clones in this sample may be carry-over from other donors' samples. Each CDR3 is given with its conserved first and last residue. The D gene is left open where the match is weak. Only some rows state a clone size, as once, few, many or a class for expanded clones.

J gene	clone size	CDR3 length	D gene	V gene	CDR3 DNA	CDR3 protein
TRBJ1-2	few	13	NA	TRBV6-2/TRBV6-3	TGTGCCAGCAGTCAACAGGGTTCCCATGGCTACACCTTC	CASSQQGSHGYTF
TRBJ2-7	many	15	TRBD2	TRBV7-8	TGTGCCAGCAGCCTATCTGCGGGGGATATCTACGAGCAGTACTTC	CASSLSAGDIYEQYF
TRBJ2-7	NA	13	NA	TRBV7-2	TGTGCCAGCAGCTTAGGAAACAGGCTCGAGCAGTACTTC	CASSLGNRLEQYF
TRBJ2-1	few	12	NA	TRBV27	TGTGCCAGCAGGAGCTCCTACAATGAGCAGTTCTTC	CASRSSYNEQFF
TRBJ2-3	NA	18	TRBD2	TRBV20-1	TGCAGTGCTAGAGGACCTCCGGCGGGGGGGCCTCACACAGATACGCAGTATTTT	CSARGPPAGGPHTDTQYF
TRBJ1-4	NA	15	NA	TRBV6-6	TGTGCCAGCAGTTACTCGGAGGCTTCTAATGAAAAACTGTTTTTT	CASSYSEASNEKLFF
TRBJ2-6	few	15	NA	TRBV12-3/TRBV12-4	TGTGCCAGCAGTCCCGTGGGGGCTGGGGCCAACGTCCTGACTTTC	CASSPVGAGANVLTF
TRBJ2-2	few	13	NA	TRBV25-1	TGTGCCAGCAGTGAAGGGGGGCCCGGGGAGCTGTTTTTT	CASSEGGPGELFF
TRBJ2-6	few	16	NA	TRBV6-1	TGTGCCAGCAGTGAAGGGGAATTTGACGGGGCCAACGTCCTGACTTTC	CASSEGEFDGANVLTF
TRBJ1-1	NA	14	NA	TRBV6-6	TGTGCCAGCAGTTACTCGGAGATGAACACTGAAGCTTTCTTT	CASSYSEMNTEAFF
TRBJ1-5	few	14	NA	TRBV20-1	TGCAGTGCTATCGATCCAGGGGACAATCAGCCCCAGCATTTT	CSAIDPGDNQPQHF
TRBJ1-2	NA	13	TRBD1	TRBV27	TGTGCCAGCACACCGGGACAGGGGTATGGCTACACCTTC	CASTPGQGYGYTF
TRBJ1-3	NA	14	NA	TRBV27	TGTGCCAGCAGGAGCCCGGGGGCTGGAAACACCATATATTTT	CASRSPGAGNTIYF
TRBJ2-5	NA	11	NA	TRBV29-1	TGCAGCGTTGTCACGAGGGAGACCCAGTACTTC	CSVVTRETQYF
TRBJ1-2	NA	15	NA	TRBV7-9	TGTGCCAGCAGCCCCCCGGTGTGGACGAACTATGGCTACACCTTC	CASSPPVWTNYGYTF
TRBJ2-7	NA	10	NA	TRBV2	TGTGCCAGCAGAACCTACGAGCAGTACTTC	CASRTYEQYF